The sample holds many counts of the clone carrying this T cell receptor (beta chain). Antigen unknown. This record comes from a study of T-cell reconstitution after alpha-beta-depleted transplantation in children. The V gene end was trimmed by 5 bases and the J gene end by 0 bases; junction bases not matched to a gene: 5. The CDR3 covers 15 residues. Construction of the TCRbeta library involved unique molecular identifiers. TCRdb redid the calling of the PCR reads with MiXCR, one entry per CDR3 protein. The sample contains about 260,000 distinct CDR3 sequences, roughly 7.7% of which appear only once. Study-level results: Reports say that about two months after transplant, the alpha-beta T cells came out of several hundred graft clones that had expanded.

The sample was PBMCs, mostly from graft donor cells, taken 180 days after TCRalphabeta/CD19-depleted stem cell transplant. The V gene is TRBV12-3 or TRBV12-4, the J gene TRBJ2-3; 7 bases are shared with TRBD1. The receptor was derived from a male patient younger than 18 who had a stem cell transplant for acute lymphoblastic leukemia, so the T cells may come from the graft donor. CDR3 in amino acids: CASSQTGNSTDTQYF. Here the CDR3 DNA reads TGTGCCAGCAGTCAGACAGGGAATAGCACAGATACGCAGTATTTT.